Below are 29 T cell receptor beta chains sequenced from a single sample in a study of T cell responses to AZD1222 COVID-19 vaccine. Some clones are missing from TCRdb's copy, which holds only in-frame ones; the method was immunoSEQ multiplex PCR. The sample lists about 87,000 clones, more than 75% occurring once. The material was peripheral blood, obtained on day 0 of AZD1222 vaccination. The source is an adult in good health.

This clone was detected a few times. The chain uses TRBV5-6 and TRBJ1-2, with 11 bases lining up with TRBD1. Germline V gives CDR1 SGHDT, CDR2 YYEEEE. This CDR3 is built from 15 residues. After removal of 3 bases from V and 8 bases from J, the junction contained 9 bases not matched to a gene. Here the CDR3 DNA reads TGTGCCAGCAGCTCACCGGGACAGGGGGGTCAGGGCTACACCTTC. This translates into CASSSPGQGGQGYTF.

The rearrangement links TRBV4-3 to TRBJ1-2; weak D call: TRBD1 (6 bases). This CDR3 has 17 amino acids. Looked up from germline, CDR1 is LGHNA and CDR2 is YSLEER. V lost 0 bases and J lost 4, with 18 bases in between. The CDR3 protein is CASSQDLGEQGFYGYTF. DNA for the CDR3: TGCGCCAGCAGCCAAGATCTCGGGGAACAGGGTTTCTATGGCTACACCTTC.

The chain carries TRBV6-1 and TRBJ1-1, with D tentatively TRBD1 (5 bases). The CDR3 has 18 amino acids. Germline loops: CDR1 MNHNS, CDR2 SASEGT. The V gene lost 3 bases and the J gene lost 1 base, with 21 bases spanning the gap. The CDR3 DNA reads as TGTGCCAGCAGTGACCCGAGACTTCAGGGAGTAAGGAACACTGAAGCTTTCTTT. As protein: CASSDPRLQGVRNTEAFF.

J is TRBJ2-3 and V is TRBV7-3, with D possibly being TRBD1 (6 bases). CDR1 is SGHTA, CDR2 FQGTGA, per germline. The CDR3 spans 14 residues. Trimming cost V 5 bases and J 0 bases, with 9 bases left between them. The CDR3 loop reads CASSPGESTDTQYF. The CDR3 DNA reads TGTGCCAGCAGCCCAGGGGAGAGCACAGATACGCAGTATTTT.

The chain employs TRBV6-6 and TRBJ1-1; TRBD1 might be the D (5 bases). V was clipped by 2 bases and J by 4 bases, with 8 bases between them. This CDR3 is built from 13 residues. Germline-derived CDR1 and CDR2 are MNHNY and SVGAGI (reference sequence). As DNA, the CDR3 is TGTGCCAGCAGTTACGGGGCTTTCACTGAAGCTTTCTTT. Protein: CASSYGAFTEAFF.

This chain joins TRBV7-8 and TRBJ1-5, with a tentative D call TRBD1 (5 bases). CDR3 length: 18 amino acids. Germline V CDR1 and CDR2: SGHVS, FQNEAQ. Trimming took off 5 bases at V and 7 bases at J, with 27 bases between the two ends. The chain's CDR3 is CASSPWGRMEGFGQPQHF. The DNA of the CDR3 is TGTGCCAGCAGCCCTTGGGGCAGAATGGAGGGGTTCGGGCAGCCCCAGCATTTT. Supplemented by reference TRBV7-8 and TRBJ1-5, the full variable domain reads GAGVSQSPRYKVAKRGQDVALRCDPISGHVSLFWYQQALGQGPEFLTYFQNEAQLDKSGLPSDRFFAERPEGSVSTLKIQRTQQEDSAVYLCASSPWGRMEGFGQPQHFGDGTRLSIL.

V usage is TRBV28 and J usage is TRBJ2-3; D is possibly TRBD1 (7 bases). V dropped 5 bases and J dropped 0 bases, with 18 bases sitting between them. CDR1 MDHEN and CDR2 SYDVKM come from the germline V gene. This CDR3 contains 17 residues. The CDR3 spells CASSGGGRGESTDTQYF. The CDR3 DNA reads TGTGCCAGCAGTGGGGGTGGCAGGGGGGAAAGCACAGATACGCAGTATTTT.

V is TRBV15 and J is TRBJ1-6, with 9 nucleotides matching TRBD1. The CDR3 spans 15 residues. Germline CDR1 is LNHNV and CDR2 is YYDKDF (reference sequence). Trimming at V came to 1 base and at J to 9 bases, leaving 4 bases not matched to a gene. CDR3 protein: CATSRGDREISPLHF. CDR3 bases: TGTGCCACCAGCAGAGGGGACAGGGAGATTTCACCCCTCCACTTT.

The chain joins TRBV5-4 to TRBJ2-1, with TRBD2 identical over 16 bases. Trimming at V came to 0 bases and at J to 12 bases, leaving 12 bases not matched to a gene. The germline V gene encodes CDR1 SGHNT and CDR2 YYREEE (reference sequence). The CDR3 has 18 amino acids. The CDR3 nucleotides read TGTGCCAGCAGCTTGGGTGGGACTAGCGGGAGGGCCACCTCCCGGCAGTTCTTC. As protein: CASSLGGTSGRATSRQFF.

This rearrangement joins TRBV3-1 (or the pseudogene TRBV3-2) to TRBJ2-3; 9 nucleotides line up with TRBD2. Trimming took 4 bases from V and 6 from J; bases not matched to a gene: 8. Germline CDR1 and CDR2: LGHDT and YNNKEL (reference sequence). This CDR3 has 15 residues. The CDR3 loop is CASSPEGLAGDTQYF. CDR3 bases: TGTGCCAGCAGCCCAGAGGGACTAGCCGGGGATACGCAGTATTTT.

This clone is a singleton in its sample. The rearrangement joins TRBV3-1 (or the pseudogene TRBV3-2) to TRBJ1-6; the D gene is possibly TRBD1 (6 bases). The germline V and J ends were trimmed by 3 bases and 8 bases, with 17 bases remaining between them. The CDR3 is 16 residues long. Germline V lookup: CDR1 LGHDT, CDR2 YNNKEL (reference sequence). The CDR3 is CASSQALPQGYSPLHF. In DNA form, the CDR3 reads TGTGCCAGCAGCCAGGCACTCCCACAGGGCTATTCACCCCTCCACTTT.

The V call is TRBV3-1 (or the pseudogene TRBV3-2), the J call TRBJ1-4; 7 bases are a match to TRBD1. CDR3 length equals 16 residues. Germline V gene sequence: CDR1 LGHDT, CDR2 YNNKEL (reference sequence). The ends lost 1 base at V and 6 bases at J; junction bases unmatched: 8. The CDR3 nucleotides read TGTGCCAGCAGCCAAGGCCTGACAGGGCGGGATGAAAAACTGTTTTTT. It yields the protein CASSQGLTGRDEKLFF.

The chain combines TRBV3-1 (or the pseudogene TRBV3-2) with TRBJ1-3; D ambiguous. CDR3 length: 13 residues. Trimming removed 7 bases from V and 2 bases from J, with 9 bases in between. Germline V gene sequence: CDR1 LGHDT, CDR2 YNNKEL (reference sequence). This chain's CDR3 is CASTEGAGNTIYF. The DNA of the CDR3 is TGTGCCAGCACCGAGGGAGCTGGAAACACCATATATTTT.

CDR3 sequence reads: CATSRDRPAEQFF. The CDR3 DNA reads TGTGCCACCAGCAGAGATCGACCCGCAGAGCAGTTCTTC. This sequence joins TRBV15 and TRBJ2-1; no definite D call. The length of the CDR3 is 13 residues. CDR1 and CDR2 (germline): LNHNV, YYDKDF (reference sequence). V lost 0 bases to trimming and J lost 10 bases, with 10 bases between them.

The chain combines TRBV12-3 or TRBV12-4 with TRBJ2-7; D is unclear. The CDR3 is made up of 13 amino acids. Trimming cost V 6 bases and J 3 bases, with 12 bases left between them. In DNA, the CDR3 is TGTGCCAGCAGCCCCACTCTCGGCTACGAGCAGTACTTC. Residues: CASSPTLGYEQYF.

The chain joins TRBV6-5 to TRBJ1-5; TRBD1 matches 8 bases. Germline-derived CDR1 and CDR2 are MNHEY and SVGAGI. This CDR3 has 13 residues. J gave up 7 bases and V 6 bases, and 5 bases lay outside the gene matches. CDR3 sequence reads: CASRPTGGQPQHF. In DNA form, the CDR3 reads TGTGCCAGCAGGCCAACAGGGGGGCAGCCCCAGCATTTT.

The chain carries TRBV11-2 and TRBJ2-3; maybe TRBD1 (5 bases). The CDR3 extends over 14 amino acids. The germline CDR1 and CDR2 sequences are SGHAT and FQNNGV. Trimming took 7 bases from V and 0 from J, leaving 11 bases between them. The CDR3 coding sequence is TGTGCCAGCAATACCCAGGGTAGCACAGATACGCAGTATTTT. Translating it yields CASNTQGSTDTQYF.

This chain uses TRBV28 with TRBJ2-1, with a possible D match to TRBD2 (5 bases). The CDR3 runs 18 residues. CDR1 is MDHEN, CDR2 SYDVKM, per germline. Trimming removed 6 bases from V and 0 bases from J, with 21 bases in between. CDR3 sequence reads: CASRAAWTDWISYNEQFF. The DNA for the CDR3 is TGTGCCAGCAGGGCGGCGTGGACTGACTGGATCTCCTACAATGAGCAGTTCTTC.

The chain couples TRBV19 to TRBJ2-7; 11 nucleotides agree with TRBD2. The germline V gene has CDR1 LNHDA and CDR2 SQIVND (reference sequence). Trimming cost V 0 bases and J 5 bases; bases outside gene matches: 3. The CDR3 runs 15 residues. CDR3 bases: TGTGCCAGTAGTATAGAACTAGCGGGAGTTGACGAGCAGTACTTC. The encoded protein is CASSIELAGVDEQYF. Supplemented by reference TRBV19 and TRBJ2-7, the full variable domain reads DGGITQSPKYLFRKEGQNVTLSCEQNLNHDAMYWYRQDPGQGLRLIYYSQIVNDFQKGDIAEGYSVSREKKESFPLTVTSAQKNPTAFYLCASSIELAGVDEQYFGPGTRLTVT.

The chain joins TRBV6-5 to TRBJ2-7; D may match TRBD1 or TRBD2 (5 bases each). The CDR3 consists of 14 residues. From germline, CDR1 is MNHEY and CDR2 SVGAGI. V gave up 4 bases and J gave up 0 bases, with 10 bases separating them. The CDR3 coding sequence is TGTGCCAGCAGTTTACCGGGACGCTCCTACGAGCAGTACTTC. It yields the protein CASSLPGRSYEQYF.

This sequence joins TRBV7-9 and TRBJ2-7; perhaps TRBD1 as D (6 bases). This CDR3 has 14 amino acids. CDR1 and CDR2 (germline): SEHNR, FQNEAQ (reference sequence). V was shortened by 5 bases and J by 2 bases, with 13 bases between the two germline ends. This CDR3 is CASSSGRGTYEQYF. DNA for the CDR3: TGTGCCAGCAGCAGTGGCAGGGGAACCTACGAGCAGTACTTC.

CDR3 in DNA: TGTGCCAGCAGCCCATATACTCACAGCTCTGGGGCCAACGTCCTGACTTTC. Protein product: CASSPYTHSSGANVLTF. J is TRBJ2-6 and V is TRBV7-3; no clear D gene. Germline assignment: CDR1 SGHTA and CDR2 FQGTGA. The CDR3 loop spans 17 amino acids. Trimming pared 5 bases from V and 0 bases from J, leaving 14 bases between. Using reference TRBV7-3 and TRBJ2-6 for the parts outside the CDR3, the full variable domain is GAGVSQTPSNKVTEKGKYVELRCDPISGHTALYWYRQSLGQGPEFLIYFQGTGAADDSGLPNDRFFAVRPEGSVSTLKIQRTERGDSAVYLCASSPYTHSSGANVLTFGAGSRLTVL.

The chain joins TRBV7-3 to TRBJ2-5; TRBD1 matches at 8 bases. The CDR3 consists of 18 residues. After removal of 2 bases from V and 5 bases from J, the junction contained 16 bases not matched to a gene. Germline V gene lookup returns CDR1 SGHTA and CDR2 FQGTGA. The CDR3 is CASSLLAPGQAPGETQYF. CDR3 DNA sequence: TGTGCCAGCAGCTTACTAGCCCCGGGACAGGCGCCGGGGGAGACCCAGTACTTC.

The V gene is TRBV7-8, the J gene TRBJ2-6; D unclear. The CDR3 is 15 residues long. Trimming shortened V by 4 bases and J by 1 base, and 8 bases separated the two germline ends. Germline V gene sequence: CDR1 SGHVS, CDR2 FQNEAQ. The CDR3 DNA is TGTGCCAGCAGCTCACCCGGGTCTGGGGCCAACGTCCTGACTTTC. Encoded protein: CASSSPGSGANVLTF.

The V gene is TRBV18, the J gene TRBJ2-7; perhaps TRBD2 as D (6 bases). The V gene lost 3 bases and the J gene lost 7 bases, with 16 bases spanning the gap. The CDR3 contains 14 residues. Germline CDR1 and CDR2: KGHSH and LQKENI. In nucleotides, the CDR3 is TGTGCCAGCTCACCTCTGGAGCGCGCGGGGGAGCAGTACTTC. Translated, it gives CASSPLERAGEQYF.

V is TRBV5-1 and J is TRBJ1-1; a weak D match, TRBD1 (5 bases). Looked up from germline, CDR1 is SGHRS and CDR2 is YFSETQ. Trimming removed 2 bases at V and 6 bases at J, with 14 bases between. This CDR3 has 14 residues. CDR3 DNA sequence: TGCGCCAGCAGCTTTGAGGGGAGGAAGGCTGAAGCTTTCTTT. It specifies CASSFEGRKAEAFF.

This chain joins TRBV28 and TRBJ2-7; D ambiguous. The germline CDR1 and CDR2 sequences are MDHEN and SYDVKM. V shed 4 bases and J shed 6 bases, with 7 bases lying between them. CDR3 length: 11 residues. This chain's CDR3 is CASSSPIEQYF. In DNA, the CDR3 is TGTGCCAGCAGTTCCCCGATCGAGCAGTACTTC.

This chain uses TRBV5-1 with TRBJ2-3, with D possibly matching TRBD2 (5 bases). V lost 0 bases and J lost 0, with 14 bases in between. This CDR3 comprises 17 residues. Germline lookup yields CDR1 SGHRS and CDR2 YFSETQ. The CDR3 spells CASSLGVSQRSTDTQYF. The CDR3 DNA sequence: TGCGCCAGCAGCTTGGGAGTGTCGCAGCGGAGCACAGATACGCAGTATTTT.

The rearrangement links TRBV11-3 to TRBJ2-1; 12 bases are shared with TRBD2. The CDR3 totals 14 residues. CDR1 is SGHNT, CDR2 YENEEA, per germline. Losses at the gene ends were 5 bases for V and 5 bases for J; bases not matched to a gene: 1. This CDR3 is CASSRTSGNNEQFF. The CDR3 nucleotides are TGTGCCAGCAGCCGGACTAGCGGGAACAATGAGCAGTTCTTC.